The clone carrying this T cell receptor (beta chain) has more than one count but fewer than ten. Its antigen remains unknown. This specimen comes from a study of T-cell memory formation after mild COVID-19. TCRdb passed the 5' RACE reads through MiXCR, listing each CDR3 protein once. Counted here are 350,000 to 450,000 distinct CDR3 sequences, roughly 20% occurring once; the ten biggest clones make up about 8.1%. Deletions cut 1 base from V and 0 bases from J, with 16 bases between. The CDR3 totals 18 residues. Study-wide results and caveats: Clones contracting across day 15 to 85 had a balanced CD4/CD8 profile; later expanding clones leaned CD4+.

The genes are TRBV12-3 or TRBV12-4 and TRBJ2-1, with a weak D call TRBD1 (5 bases). The sequenced sample was PBMCs or a T cell subset sorted from them (not recorded which). This clonotype originated in an adult woman who had mild COVID-19 (a few samples of this study predate the infection). Cell type and time point are not known. CDR3 region: CASSLGGGAPSSYNEQFF. In DNA form, the CDR3 reads TGTGCCAGCAGTTTAGGGGGTGGGGCGCCGAGCTCCTACAATGAGCAGTTCTTC.